What follows describes a single T cell receptor (beta chain). These data come from a study of blood T cell repertoires in COVID-19. The data were produced by immunoSEQ multiplex PCR, yet TCRdb's version contains in-frame clones alone and is incomplete. Among roughly 80,000 clones listed, around four fifths were seen once. V dropped 2 bases and J dropped 7; count of bases not matched to a gene: 3. The CDR3 is 13 residues long. Sequencing input: peripheral blood. The V gene is TRBV12-3 or TRBV12-4, the J gene TRBJ1-2; 8 nucleotides align to TRBD1. The receptor was derived from a human donor in a cohort sampled during active COVID-19. CDR3 in amino acids: CASSLQGAVGYTF. CDR3 sequence (DNA): TGTGCCAGCAGTTTACAGGGGGCCGTTGGCTACACCTTC.